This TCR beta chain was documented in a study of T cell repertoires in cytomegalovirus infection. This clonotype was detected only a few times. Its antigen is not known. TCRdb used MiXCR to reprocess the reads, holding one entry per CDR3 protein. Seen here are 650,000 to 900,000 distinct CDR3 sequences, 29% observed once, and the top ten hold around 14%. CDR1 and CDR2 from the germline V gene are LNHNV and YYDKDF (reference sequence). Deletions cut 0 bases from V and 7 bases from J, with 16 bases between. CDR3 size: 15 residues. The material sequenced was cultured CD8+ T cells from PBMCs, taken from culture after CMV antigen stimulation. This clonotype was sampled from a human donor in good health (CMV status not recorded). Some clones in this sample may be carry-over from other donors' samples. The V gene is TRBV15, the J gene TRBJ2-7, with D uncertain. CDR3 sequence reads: CATSRDKAAVWEQYV. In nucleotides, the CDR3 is TGTGCCACCAGCAGAGATAAGGCGGCTGTGTGGGAGCAGTACGTC.